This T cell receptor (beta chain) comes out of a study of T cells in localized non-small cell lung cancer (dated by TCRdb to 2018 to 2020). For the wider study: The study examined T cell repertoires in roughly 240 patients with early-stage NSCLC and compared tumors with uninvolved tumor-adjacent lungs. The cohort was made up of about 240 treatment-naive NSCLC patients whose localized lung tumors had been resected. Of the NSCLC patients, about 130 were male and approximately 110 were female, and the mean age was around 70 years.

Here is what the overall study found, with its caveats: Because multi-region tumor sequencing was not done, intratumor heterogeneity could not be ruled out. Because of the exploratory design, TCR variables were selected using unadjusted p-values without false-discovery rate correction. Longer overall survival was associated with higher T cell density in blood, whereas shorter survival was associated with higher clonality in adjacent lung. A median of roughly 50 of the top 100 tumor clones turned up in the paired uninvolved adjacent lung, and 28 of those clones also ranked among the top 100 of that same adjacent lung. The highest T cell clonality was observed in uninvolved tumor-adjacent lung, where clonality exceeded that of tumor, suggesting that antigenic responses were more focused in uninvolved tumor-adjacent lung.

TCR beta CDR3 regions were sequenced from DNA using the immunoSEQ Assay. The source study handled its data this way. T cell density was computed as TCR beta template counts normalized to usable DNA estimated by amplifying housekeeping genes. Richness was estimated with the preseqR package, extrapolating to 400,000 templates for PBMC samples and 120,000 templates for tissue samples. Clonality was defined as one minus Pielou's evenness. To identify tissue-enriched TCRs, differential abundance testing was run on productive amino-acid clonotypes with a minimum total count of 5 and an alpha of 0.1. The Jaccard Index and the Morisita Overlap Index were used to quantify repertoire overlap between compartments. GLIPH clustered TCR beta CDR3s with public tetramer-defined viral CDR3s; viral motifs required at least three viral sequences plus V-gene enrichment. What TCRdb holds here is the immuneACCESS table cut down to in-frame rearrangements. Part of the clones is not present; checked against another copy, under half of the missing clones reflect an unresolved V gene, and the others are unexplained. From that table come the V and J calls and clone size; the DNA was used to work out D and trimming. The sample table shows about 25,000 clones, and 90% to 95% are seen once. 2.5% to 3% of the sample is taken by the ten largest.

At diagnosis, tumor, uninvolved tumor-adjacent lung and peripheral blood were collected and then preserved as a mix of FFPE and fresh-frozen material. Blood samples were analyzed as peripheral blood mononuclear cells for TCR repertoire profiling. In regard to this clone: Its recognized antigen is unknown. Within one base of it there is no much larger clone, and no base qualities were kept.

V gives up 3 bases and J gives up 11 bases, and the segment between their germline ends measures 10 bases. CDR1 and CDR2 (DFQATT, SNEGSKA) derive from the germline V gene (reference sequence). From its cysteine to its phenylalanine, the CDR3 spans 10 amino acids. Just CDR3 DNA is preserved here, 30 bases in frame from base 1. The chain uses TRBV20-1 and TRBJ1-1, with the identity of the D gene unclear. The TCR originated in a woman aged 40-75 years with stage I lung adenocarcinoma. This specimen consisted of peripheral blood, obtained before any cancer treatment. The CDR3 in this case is CSASTSRAFF. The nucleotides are TGCAGTGCTAGTACGTCCAGGGCTTTCTTT.